This T cell receptor (beta chain) was obtained from a study of T-cell reconstitution after alpha-beta-depleted transplantation in children. This CDR3 is 16 amino acids long. Germline-derived CDR1 and CDR2 are MNHEY and SVGEGT. Unique molecular identifiers were used in preparing the TCRbeta library. TCRdb itself ran the PCR reads through MiXCR, one entry per CDR3 protein. The sample records 450,000 to 600,000 distinct CDR3 sequences, roughly a tenth being singletons. As concerns this clonotype: Sequence at one end of the junction differs from germline and may be a read error.

This chain links TRBV6-2 or TRBV6-3 with TRBJ2-1; 10 bases agree with TRBD2. This clonotype was obtained from a child aged 2 to 9 with inherited bone marrow failure, due to receive a stem cell transplant. Sequences were derived from PBMCs, sampled before TCRalphabeta/CD19-depleted stem cell transplant. DNA for the CDR3: TGTGCAAGCAGTTACTTCCTTACTAGCGGGGTCAATGAGCAGTTCTTC. Translated: CASSYFLTSGVNEQFF.